The 8 T cell receptor beta chains given below trace back to one sample, sequenced in a study of PD-L1 blockade in urothelial cancer. Documented time point: peripheral blood 6 weeks after treatment start. Method: immunoSEQ multiplex PCR; TCRdb's copy keeps in-frame clones and lacks some. The data contain roughly 120,000 clones, about 89% of them seen just once; the ten biggest clones take up under 2%. This sample comprised PBMCs, obtained around atezolizumab (anti-PD-L1) treatment. The receptor source for this set is a man aged 60 to 69 with urothelial cancer.

The rearrangement joins TRBV7-9 to TRBJ1-1, with TRBD1 as a possible D gene (6 bases). CDR1 is SEHNR, CDR2 FQNEAQ, per germline (reference sequence). Deletions cut 2 bases from V and 7 bases from J, with 14 bases between. The length of the CDR3 is 14 residues. The CDR3 DNA sequence: TGTGCCAGCAGCTTACTCGAGTTAGGGGGTGAAGCTTTCTTT. It encodes CASSLLELGGEAFF.

The chain carries TRBV12-5 and TRBJ2-5, with 8 bases identical to TRBD1. With 5 bases clipped from V and 7 bases from J, the junction kept 3 bases outside the gene matches. Germline V lookup: CDR1 LGHNT, CDR2 FRNRAP. The CDR3 runs to 12 residues. In DNA, the CDR3 is TGTGCTAGTGGTAAACAGGGGGGGACCCAGTACTTC. Protein sequence: CASGKQGGTQYF. Full variable domain (outside the CDR3, taken from reference TRBV12-5 and TRBJ2-5): DARVTQTPRHKVTEMGQEVTMRCQPILGHNTVFWYRQTMMQGLELLAYFRNRAPLDDSGMPKDRFSAEMPDATLATLKIQPSEPRDSAVYFCASGKQGGTQYFGPGTRLLVL.

The genes are TRBV6-6 and TRBJ2-1; the match to TRBD1 covers 8 bases. Germline CDR1 is MNHNY and CDR2 is SVGAGI (reference sequence). V was pared by 4 bases and J by 10 bases, with 3 bases of the junction left unmatched. This CDR3 is built from 12 residues. The CDR3 DNA reads TGTGCCAGCAGTTTGACAGGGGTCGAGCAGTTCTTC. Translation: CASSLTGVEQFF.

The CDR3 spells CASRLFGTSGSEQFF. The CDR3, as DNA: TGTGCCAGCAGATTATTTGGGACTAGCGGGTCCGAGCAGTTCTTC. This chain connects TRBV6-5 to TRBJ2-1; the match to TRBD2 covers 12 bases. The CDR3 sequence is 15 residues long. The V and J ends lost 6 bases and 10 bases, in that order; junction bases with no gene match: 10. Germline-derived CDR1 and CDR2 are MNHEY and SVGAGI.

The J gene is TRBJ2-1, the V gene TRBV9; no reliable D call. V was pared by 0 bases and J by 8 bases, with 9 bases between. The V gene's germline CDR1 is SGDLS and CDR2 YYNGEE. This CDR3 has 13 amino acids. CDR3 sequence (DNA): TGTGCCAGCAGCGTAGGTGTACACGATGAGCAGTTCTTC. Protein sequence: CASSVGVHDEQFF.

The chain is built from TRBV7-9 and TRBJ2-1, with 10 bases lining up with TRBD2. Unmatched junction bases numbered 12, after V lost 7 bases and J lost 6 bases. The CDR3 contains 16 residues. In germline, CDR1 is SEHNR, CDR2 FQNEAQ (reference sequence). CDR3 in DNA: TGTGCCAGCACCCTTAGGCGGCTAGCGGGAGCCAATGAGCAGTTCTTC. As protein: CASTLRRLAGANEQFF.

The chain employs TRBV27 and TRBJ2-2; 13 positions match TRBD2. The CDR3 contains 19 residues. In germline, CDR1 is MNHEY, CDR2 SMNVEV (reference sequence). Trimming removed 0 bases from V and 7 bases from J; junction bases left unmatched: 11. CDR3 amino acids: CASSLSTSGGLNGDGELFF. As DNA, the CDR3 is TGTGCCAGCAGTTTATCGACTAGCGGGGGGTTGAACGGAGACGGGGAGCTGTTTTTT.

The chain has TRBV9 and TRBJ1-1; TRBD1 matches at 7 bases. Trimming removed 0 bases from V and 4 bases from J; junction bases left unmatched: 6. CDR3 length: 15 residues. Germline CDR1 SGDLS, CDR2 YYNGEE. CDR3 loop: CASSVEGGLGTEAFF. The CDR3 DNA is TGTGCCAGCAGCGTAGAAGGGGGCCTGGGCACTGAAGCTTTCTTT.